The clone carrying this T cell receptor (beta chain) has only a few counts. CDR1 MDHEN and CDR2 SYDVKM come from the germline V gene. V was shortened by 6 bases and J by 0 bases, with 3 bases between the two germline ends. The CDR3 consists of 12 residues. The repertoire was sequenced with immunoSEQ multiplex PCR; TCRdb's copy has only in-frame clones and lacks some. The sample has some 150,000 clones, about 90% seen once; the top ten hold approximately 3.5%. The sample originates from a study of T cell responses to AZD1222 COVID-19 vaccine. The V and J genes are TRBV28 and TRBJ1-3; D call uncertain. This material consisted of peripheral blood, taken 28 days after the second AZD1222 dose. The sequence derives from an adult who received the AZD1222 COVID-19 vaccine. CDR3 bases: TGTGCCAGCAGGGGCTCTGGAAACACCATATATTTT. Amino acids: CASRGSGNTIYF.